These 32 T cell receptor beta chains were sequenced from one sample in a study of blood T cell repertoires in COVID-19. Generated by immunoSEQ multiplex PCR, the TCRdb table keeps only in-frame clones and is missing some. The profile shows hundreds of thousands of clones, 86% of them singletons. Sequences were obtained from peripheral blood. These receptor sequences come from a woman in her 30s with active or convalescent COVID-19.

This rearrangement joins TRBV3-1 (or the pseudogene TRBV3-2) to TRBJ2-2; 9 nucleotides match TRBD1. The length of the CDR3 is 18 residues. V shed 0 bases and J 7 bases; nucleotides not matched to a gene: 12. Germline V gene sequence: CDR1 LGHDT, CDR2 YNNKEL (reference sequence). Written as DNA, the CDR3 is TGTGCCAGCAGCCAAGAATTCGGGACAGGGACAGATGGCGGGGAGCTGTTTTTT. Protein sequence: CASSQEFGTGTDGGELFF.

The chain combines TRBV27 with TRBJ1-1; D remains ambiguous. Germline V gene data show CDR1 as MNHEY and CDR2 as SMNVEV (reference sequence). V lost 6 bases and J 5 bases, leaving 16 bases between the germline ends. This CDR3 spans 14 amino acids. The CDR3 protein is CASSLVEGGTEAFF. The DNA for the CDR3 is TGTGCCAGCAGCCTCGTGGAGGGAGGGACTGAAGCTTTCTTT.

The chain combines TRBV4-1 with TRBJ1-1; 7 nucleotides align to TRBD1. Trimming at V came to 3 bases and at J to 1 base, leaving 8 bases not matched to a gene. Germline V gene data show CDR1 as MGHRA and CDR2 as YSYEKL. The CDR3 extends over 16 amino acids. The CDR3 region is CASSHVLQGKNTEAFF. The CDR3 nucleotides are TGCGCCAGCAGCCACGTACTACAGGGGAAGAACACTGAAGCTTTCTTT.

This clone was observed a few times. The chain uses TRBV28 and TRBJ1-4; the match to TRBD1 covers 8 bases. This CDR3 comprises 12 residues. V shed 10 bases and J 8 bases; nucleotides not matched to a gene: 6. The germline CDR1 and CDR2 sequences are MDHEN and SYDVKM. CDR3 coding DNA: TGTGCCACCAGGGGGCCAGAGGAAAAACTGTTTTTT. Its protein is CATRGPEEKLFF.

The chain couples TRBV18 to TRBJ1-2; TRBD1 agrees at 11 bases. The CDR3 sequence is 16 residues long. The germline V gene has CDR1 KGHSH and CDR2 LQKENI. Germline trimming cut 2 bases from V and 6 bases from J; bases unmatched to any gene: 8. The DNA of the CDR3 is TGTGCCAGCTCACCAATCGGGACAGGGGGTATGGATGGCTACACCTTC. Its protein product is CASSPIGTGGMDGYTF.

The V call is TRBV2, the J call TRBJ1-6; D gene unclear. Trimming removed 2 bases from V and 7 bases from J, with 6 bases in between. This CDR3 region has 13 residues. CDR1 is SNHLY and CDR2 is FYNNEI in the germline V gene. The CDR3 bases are TGTGCCAGCAGTGAACTAGGAAATTCACCCCTCCACTTT. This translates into CASSELGNSPLHF.

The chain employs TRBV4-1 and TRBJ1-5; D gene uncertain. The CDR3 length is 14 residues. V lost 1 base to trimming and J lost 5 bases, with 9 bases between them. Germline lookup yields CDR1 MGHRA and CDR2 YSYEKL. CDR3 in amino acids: CASSQGEGDQPQHF. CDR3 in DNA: TGCGCCAGCAGCCAAGGGGAGGGAGATCAGCCCCAGCATTTT.

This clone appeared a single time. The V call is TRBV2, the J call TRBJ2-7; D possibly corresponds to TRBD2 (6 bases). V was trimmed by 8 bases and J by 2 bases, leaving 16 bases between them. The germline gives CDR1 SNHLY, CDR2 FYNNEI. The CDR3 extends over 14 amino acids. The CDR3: CASSGDSGAYEQYF. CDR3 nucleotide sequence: TGTGCCAGCTCGGGGGACTCCGGAGCCTACGAGCAGTACTTC. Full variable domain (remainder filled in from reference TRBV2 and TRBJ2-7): EPEVTQTPSHQVTQMGQEVILRCVPISNHLYFYWYRQILGQKVEFLVSFYNNEISEKSEIFDDQFSVERPDGSNFTLKIRSTKLEDSAMYFCASSGDSGAYEQYFGPGTRLTVT.

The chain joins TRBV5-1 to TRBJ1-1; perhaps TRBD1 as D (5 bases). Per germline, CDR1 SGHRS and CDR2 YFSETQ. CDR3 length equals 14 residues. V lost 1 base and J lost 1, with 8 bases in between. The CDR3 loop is CASSLLQENTEAFF. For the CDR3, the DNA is TGCGCCAGCAGCTTGCTACAGGAGAACACTGAAGCTTTCTTT.

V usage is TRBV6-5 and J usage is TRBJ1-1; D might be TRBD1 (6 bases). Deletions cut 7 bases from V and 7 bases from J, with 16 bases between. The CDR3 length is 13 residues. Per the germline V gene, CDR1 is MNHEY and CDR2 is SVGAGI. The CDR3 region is CASNQGRTDEAFF. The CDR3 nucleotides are TGTGCCAGCAACCAGGGGCGGACGGATGAAGCTTTCTTT.

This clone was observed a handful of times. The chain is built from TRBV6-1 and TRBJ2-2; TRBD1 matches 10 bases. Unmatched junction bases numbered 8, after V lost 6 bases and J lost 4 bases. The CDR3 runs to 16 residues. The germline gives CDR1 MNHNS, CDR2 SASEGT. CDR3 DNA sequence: TGTGCCAGCAGGGAAAGACAGGGGGCAGGCACCGGGGAGCTGTTTTTT. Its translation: CASRERQGAGTGELFF.

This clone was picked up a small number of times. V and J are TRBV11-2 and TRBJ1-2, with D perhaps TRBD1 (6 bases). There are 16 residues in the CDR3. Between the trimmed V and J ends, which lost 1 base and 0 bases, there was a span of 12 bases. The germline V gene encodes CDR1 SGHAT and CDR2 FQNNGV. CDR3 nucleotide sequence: TGTGCCAGCAGCTTAGTCTGGACAGAGACTAACTATGGCTACACCTTC. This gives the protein CASSLVWTETNYGYTF.

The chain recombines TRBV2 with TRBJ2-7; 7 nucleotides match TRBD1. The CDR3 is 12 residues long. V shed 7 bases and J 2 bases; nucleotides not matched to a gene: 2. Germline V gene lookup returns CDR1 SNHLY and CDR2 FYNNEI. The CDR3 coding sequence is TGTGCCAGCAACAGGGGCACCTACGAGCAGTACTTC. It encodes CASNRGTYEQYF. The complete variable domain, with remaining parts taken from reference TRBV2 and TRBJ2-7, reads EPEVTQTPSHQVTQMGQEVILRCVPISNHLYFYWYRQILGQKVEFLVSFYNNEISEKSEIFDDQFSVERPDGSNFTLKIRSTKLEDSAMYFCASNRGTYEQYFGPGTRLTVT.

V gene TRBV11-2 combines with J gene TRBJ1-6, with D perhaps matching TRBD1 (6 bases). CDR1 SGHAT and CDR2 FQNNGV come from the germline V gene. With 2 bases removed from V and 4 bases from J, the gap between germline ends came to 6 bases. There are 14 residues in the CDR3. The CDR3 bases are TGTGCCAGCAGCTTACAGGGGTATAATTCACCCCTCCACTTT. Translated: CASSLQGYNSPLHF.

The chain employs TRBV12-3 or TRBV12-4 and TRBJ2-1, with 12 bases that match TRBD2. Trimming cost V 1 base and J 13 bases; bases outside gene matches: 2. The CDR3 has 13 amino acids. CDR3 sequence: CASSLGLAGAQFF. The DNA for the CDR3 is TGTGCCAGCAGTTTAGGACTAGCGGGAGCTCAGTTCTTC.

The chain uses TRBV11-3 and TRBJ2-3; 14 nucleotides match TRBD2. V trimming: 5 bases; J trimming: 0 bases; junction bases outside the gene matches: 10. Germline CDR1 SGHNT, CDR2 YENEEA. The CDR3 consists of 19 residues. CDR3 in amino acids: CASSGPGLAGDTSTDTQYF. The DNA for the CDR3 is TGTGCCAGCAGCGGTCCGGGACTAGCGGGAGACACTAGCACAGATACGCAGTATTTT.

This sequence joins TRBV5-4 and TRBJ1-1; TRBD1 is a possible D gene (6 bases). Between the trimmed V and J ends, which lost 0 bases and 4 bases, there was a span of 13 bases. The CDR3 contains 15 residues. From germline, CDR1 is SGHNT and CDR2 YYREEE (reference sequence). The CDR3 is CASSLARGGGTEAFF. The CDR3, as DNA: TGTGCCAGCAGCTTGGCCCGGGGAGGGGGCACTGAAGCTTTCTTT.

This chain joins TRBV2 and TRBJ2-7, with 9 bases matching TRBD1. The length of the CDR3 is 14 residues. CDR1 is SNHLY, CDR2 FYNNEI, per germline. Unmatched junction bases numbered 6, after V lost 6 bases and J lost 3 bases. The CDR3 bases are TGTGCCAGCAGCGACAGGGGGGCTAACTACGAGCAGTACTTC. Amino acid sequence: CASSDRGANYEQYF.

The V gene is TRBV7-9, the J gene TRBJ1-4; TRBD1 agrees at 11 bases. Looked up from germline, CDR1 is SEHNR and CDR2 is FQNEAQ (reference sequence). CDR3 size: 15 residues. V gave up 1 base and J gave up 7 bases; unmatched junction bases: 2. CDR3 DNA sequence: TGTGCCAGCAGCTTAGGGGACAGGGGGATTGAAAAACTGTTTTTT. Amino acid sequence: CASSLGDRGIEKLFF.

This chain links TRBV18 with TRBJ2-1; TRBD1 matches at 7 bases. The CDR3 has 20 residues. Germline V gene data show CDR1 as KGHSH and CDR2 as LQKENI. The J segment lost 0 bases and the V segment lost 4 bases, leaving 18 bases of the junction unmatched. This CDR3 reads CASSRRQGEVGPSSYNEQFF. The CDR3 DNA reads TGTGCCAGCTCACGCCGACAGGGTGAGGTGGGTCCGAGCTCCTACAATGAGCAGTTCTTC.

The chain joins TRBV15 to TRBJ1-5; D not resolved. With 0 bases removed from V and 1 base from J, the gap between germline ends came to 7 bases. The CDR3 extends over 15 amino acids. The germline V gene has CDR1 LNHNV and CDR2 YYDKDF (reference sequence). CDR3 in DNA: TGTGCCACCAGCAGAGAGCCCGGGAGCAATCAGCCCCAGCATTTT. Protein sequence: CATSREPGSNQPQHF.

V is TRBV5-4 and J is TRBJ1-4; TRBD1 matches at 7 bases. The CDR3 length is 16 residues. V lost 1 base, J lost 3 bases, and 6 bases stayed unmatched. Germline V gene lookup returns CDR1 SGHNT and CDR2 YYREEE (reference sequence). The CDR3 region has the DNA TGTGCCAGCAGCTTGAGTCCGCAGGGGGCTAATGAAAAACTGTTTTTT. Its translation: CASSLSPQGANEKLFF.

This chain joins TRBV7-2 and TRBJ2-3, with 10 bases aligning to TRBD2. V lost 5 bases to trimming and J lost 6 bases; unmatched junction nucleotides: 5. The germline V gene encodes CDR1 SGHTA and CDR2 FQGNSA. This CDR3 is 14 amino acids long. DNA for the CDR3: TGTGCCAGCAGCCAACTAGCGGGGCGGGATACGCAGTATTTT. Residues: CASSQLAGRDTQYF.

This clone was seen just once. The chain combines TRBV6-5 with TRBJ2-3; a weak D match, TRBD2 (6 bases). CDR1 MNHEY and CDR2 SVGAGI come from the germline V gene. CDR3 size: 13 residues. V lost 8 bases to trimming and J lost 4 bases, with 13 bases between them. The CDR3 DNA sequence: TGTGCCAGCTGGGGACTGGGTTCAGATACGCAGTATTTT. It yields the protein CASWGLGSDTQYF.

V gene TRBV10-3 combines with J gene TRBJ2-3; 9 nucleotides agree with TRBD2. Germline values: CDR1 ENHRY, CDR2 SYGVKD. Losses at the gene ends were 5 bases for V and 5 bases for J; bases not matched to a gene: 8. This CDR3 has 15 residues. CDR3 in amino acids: CAISSGGSGGDTQYF. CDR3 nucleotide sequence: TGTGCCATCAGTAGCGGGGGGTCGGGCGGAGATACGCAGTATTTT.

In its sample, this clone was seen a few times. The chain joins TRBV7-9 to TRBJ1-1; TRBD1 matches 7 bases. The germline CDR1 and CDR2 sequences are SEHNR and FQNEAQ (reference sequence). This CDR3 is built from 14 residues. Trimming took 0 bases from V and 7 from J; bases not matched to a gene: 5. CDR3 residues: CASSLATGAFEAFF. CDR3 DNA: TGTGCCAGCAGCTTAGCAACAGGGGCTTTTGAAGCTTTCTTT.

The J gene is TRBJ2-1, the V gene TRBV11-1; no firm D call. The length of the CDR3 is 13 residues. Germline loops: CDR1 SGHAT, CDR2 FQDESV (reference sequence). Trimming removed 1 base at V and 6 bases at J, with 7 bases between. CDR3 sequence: CASSLVSSNEQFF. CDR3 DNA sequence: TGTGCCAGCAGCTTAGTGTCGTCCAATGAGCAGTTCTTC. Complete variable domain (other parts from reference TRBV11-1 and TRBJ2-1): EAEVAQSPRYKITEKSQAVAFWCDPISGHATLYWYRQILGQGPELLVQFQDESVVDDSQLPKDRFSAERLKGVDSTLKIQPAELGDSAMYLCASSLVSSNEQFFGPGTRLTVL.

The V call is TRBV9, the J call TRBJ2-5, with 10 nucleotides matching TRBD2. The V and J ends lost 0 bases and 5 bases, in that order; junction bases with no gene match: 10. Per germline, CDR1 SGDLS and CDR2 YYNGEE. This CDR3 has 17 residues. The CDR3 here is CASSVVPAGGLEETQYF. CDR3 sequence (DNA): TGTGCCAGCAGCGTAGTTCCAGCGGGGGGGCTGGAGGAGACCCAGTACTTC.

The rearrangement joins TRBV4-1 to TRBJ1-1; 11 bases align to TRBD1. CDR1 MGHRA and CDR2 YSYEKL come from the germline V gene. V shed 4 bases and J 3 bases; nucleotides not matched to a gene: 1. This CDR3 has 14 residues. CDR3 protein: CASSPGQGDTEAFF. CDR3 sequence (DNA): TGCGCCAGCAGCCCGGGACAGGGGGACACTGAAGCTTTCTTT.

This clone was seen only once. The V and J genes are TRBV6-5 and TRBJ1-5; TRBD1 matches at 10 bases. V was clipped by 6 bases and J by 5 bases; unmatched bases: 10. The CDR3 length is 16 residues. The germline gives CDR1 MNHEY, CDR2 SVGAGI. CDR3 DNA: TGTGCCAGCAGGTACGGGACAGGGGAATTAGATCAGCCCCAGCATTTT. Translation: CASRYGTGELDQPQHF.

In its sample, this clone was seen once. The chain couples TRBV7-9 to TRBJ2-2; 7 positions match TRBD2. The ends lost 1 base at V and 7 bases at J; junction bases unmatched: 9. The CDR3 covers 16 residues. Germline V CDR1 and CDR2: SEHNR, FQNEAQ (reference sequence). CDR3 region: CASSLGSTSLGGELFF. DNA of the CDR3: TGTGCCAGCAGCTTAGGATCGACTAGCTTGGGCGGGGAGCTGTTTTTT. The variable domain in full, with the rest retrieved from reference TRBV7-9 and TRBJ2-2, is DTGVSQNPRHKITKRGQNVTFRCDPISEHNRLYWYRQTLGQGPEFLTYFQNEAQLEKSRLLSDRFSAERPKGSFSTLEIQRTEQGDSAMYLCASSLGSTSLGGELFFGEGSRLTVL.

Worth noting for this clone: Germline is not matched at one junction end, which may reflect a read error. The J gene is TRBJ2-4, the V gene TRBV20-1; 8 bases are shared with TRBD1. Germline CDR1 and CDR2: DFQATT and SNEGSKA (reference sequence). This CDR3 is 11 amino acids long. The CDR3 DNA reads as TGCAGTGCTGGAGGGGACAGGCAAGAACACTTC. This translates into CSAGGDRQEHF.